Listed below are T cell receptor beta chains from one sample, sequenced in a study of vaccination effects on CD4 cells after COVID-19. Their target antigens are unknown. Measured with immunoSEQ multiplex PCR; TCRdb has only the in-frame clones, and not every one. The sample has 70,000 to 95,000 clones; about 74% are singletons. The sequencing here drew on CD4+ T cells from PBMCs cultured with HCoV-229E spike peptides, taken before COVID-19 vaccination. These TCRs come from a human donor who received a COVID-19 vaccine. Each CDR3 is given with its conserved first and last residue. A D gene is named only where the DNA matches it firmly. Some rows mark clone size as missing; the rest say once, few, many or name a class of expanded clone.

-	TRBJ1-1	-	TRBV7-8	TGTGCCAGCAGTCGGCGGGGAGAGGACACTGAAGCTTTCTTT	CASSRRGEDTEAFF
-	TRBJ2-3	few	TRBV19	TGTGCCAGTAGTATCGGACGGAACACAGATACGCAGTATTTT	CASSIGRNTDTQYF
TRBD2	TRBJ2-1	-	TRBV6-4	TGTGCCAGCAGTGCCGGGACTAGGAACAATGAGCAGTTCTTC	CASSAGTRNNEQFF
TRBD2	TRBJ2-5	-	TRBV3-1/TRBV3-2	TGTGCCAGCAGCCAAGCCCGGGGGGGACAAGAGACCCAGTACTTC	CASSQARGGQETQYF
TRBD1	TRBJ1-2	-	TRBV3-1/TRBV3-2	TGTGCCAGCAGCCTGAGGGGGGGGACAGGGATCTCTATTTATGGCTACACCTTC	CASSLRGGTGISIYGYTF
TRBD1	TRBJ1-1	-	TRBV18	TGTGCCAGCTCCGAGCAGGGGGATAGTAACACTGAAGCTTTCTTT	CASSEQGDSNTEAFF
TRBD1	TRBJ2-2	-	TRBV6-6	TGTGCCAGCAGCCGGGACAGGGGGCTAAACACCGGGGAGCTGTTTTTT	CASSRDRGLNTGELFF
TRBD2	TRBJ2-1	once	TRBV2	TGTGCCAGCAGTGGTTATAGCGGGGGTTCTGAGCAGTTCTTC	CASSGYSGGSEQFF
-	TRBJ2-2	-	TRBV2	TGTGCCAGCAGTGGACTTAACACCGGGGAGCTGTTTTTT	CASSGLNTGELFF
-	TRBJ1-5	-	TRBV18	TGTGCCAGCTCACCGCAGGGGACGGGCAATCAGCCCCAGCATTTT	CASSPQGTGNQPQHF
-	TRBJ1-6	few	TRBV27	TGTGCCAGCAGTTTAGGGAGGCAGGGCGAAAATTCACCCCTCCACTTT	CASSLGRQGENSPLHF
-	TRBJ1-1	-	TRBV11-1	TGTGCCAGCAGCCTACCGCAGGGAGAAAGGACTGAAGCTTTCTTT	CASSLPQGERTEAFF
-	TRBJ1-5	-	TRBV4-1	TGCGCCAGCAGCCGCGAAGACAGAGTAAATCAGCCCCAGCATTTT	CASSREDRVNQPQHF
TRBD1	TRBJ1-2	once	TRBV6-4	TGTGCCAGCAGTCCTAGTTGGGGACAGGCGGTGGGCTACACCTTC	CASSPSWGQAVGYTF
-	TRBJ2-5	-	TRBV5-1	TGCGCCAGCGGATCTCTAAGGCCCGAGACCCAGTACTTC	CASGSLRPETQYF
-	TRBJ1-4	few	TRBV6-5	TGTGCCAGCAGTTATATTAGGACAGTGGGGGAAAAACTGTTTTTT	CASSYIRTVGEKLFF
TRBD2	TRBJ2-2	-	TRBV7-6	TGTGCCAGCAGCTTGCTAACTAGCGGTAGTCCCGGGGAGCTGTTTTTT	CASSLLTSGSPGELFF
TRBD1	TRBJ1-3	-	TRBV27	TGTGCCAGCAGTTTAGGGACAGGGGGAAACACCATATATTTT	CASSLGTGGNTIYF
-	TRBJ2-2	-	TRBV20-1	TGCAGTGCTAGAAGCACCGGGGAGCTGTTTTTT	CSARSTGELFF
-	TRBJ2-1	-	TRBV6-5	TGTGCCAGCAGTCTACCCTATAATGAGCAGTTCTTC	CASSLPYNEQFF
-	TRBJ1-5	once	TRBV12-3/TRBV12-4	TGTGCCAGCAGTTTATGGCATCAGCCCCAGCATTTT	CASSLWHQPQHF
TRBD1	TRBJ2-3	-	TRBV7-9	TGTGCCAGCAGCCTGACAGGGGGCACAGATACGCAGTATTTT	CASSLTGGTDTQYF
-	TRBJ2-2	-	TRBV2	TGTGCCAGCAGTGCCCGGGCGACCCCGAACACCGGGGAGCTGTTTTTT	CASSARATPNTGELFF
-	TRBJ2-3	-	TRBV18	TGTGCCAGCTCACCAGGGGCAGTCACAGATACGCAGTATTTT	CASSPGAVTDTQYF
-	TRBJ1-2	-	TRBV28	TGTGCCAGCCTCCCGGGAGCTAACTATGGCTACACCTTC	CASLPGANYGYTF
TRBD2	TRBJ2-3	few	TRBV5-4	TGTGCCAGCAGCCTAAGGACTAGCGGAATCACAGATACGCAGTATTTT	CASSLRTSGITDTQYF
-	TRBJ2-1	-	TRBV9	TGTGCCAGCAGCCCCGGCCCGGACCATGAGCAGTTCTTC	CASSPGPDHEQFF
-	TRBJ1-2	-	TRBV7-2	TGTGCCAGCAGCATAGATCCGACTGGATTCGACTATGGCTACACCTTC	CASSIDPTGFDYGYTF
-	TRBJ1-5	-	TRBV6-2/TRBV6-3	TGTGCCAGCAGTCTCGGGGGATATAGCAATCAGCCCCAGCATTTT	CASSLGGYSNQPQHF
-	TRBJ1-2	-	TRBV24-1	TGTGCCACCAGTGACGGGGCATACTATGGCTACACCTTC	CATSDGAYYGYTF
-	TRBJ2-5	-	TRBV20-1	TGCAGTGCTAACAAAGGAGAGACCCAGTACTTC	CSANKGETQYF
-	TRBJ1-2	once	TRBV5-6	TGTGCCAGCAGCCCAAACCCTGACGGAGGGACCTTC	CASSPNPDGGTF
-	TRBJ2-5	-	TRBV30	TGTGCCTGGAGCGCGGACACCGGGACGGCGGGCTCCGAGACCCAGTACTTC	CAWSADTGTAGSETQYF
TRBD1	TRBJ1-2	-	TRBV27	TGTGCCAGCAGTTACGGAAGATCCACCGGGACAGGGGGCCGTGGCTACACCTTC	CASSYGRSTGTGGRGYTF
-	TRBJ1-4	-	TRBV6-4	TGTGCCAGCAAGGAGGGGAAAGGGAGGGGAGTTAAAGCAACTAATGAAAAACTGTTTTTT	CASKEGKGRGVKATNEKLFF
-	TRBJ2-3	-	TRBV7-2	TGTGCCAGCAGAAAGCCTACTAGCACAGATACGCAGTATTTT	CASRKPTSTDTQYF
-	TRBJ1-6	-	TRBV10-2	TGCGCCAGCAGTGAATTTCTTTCACCCCTCCACTTT	CASSEFLSPLHF
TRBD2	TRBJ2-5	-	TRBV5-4	TGTGCCAGCAGCCGGGGACTAGCGGGGGGGAACCAAGAGACCCAGTACTTC	CASSRGLAGGNQETQYF
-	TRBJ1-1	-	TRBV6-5	TGTGCCAGCAGTTCCGTGAGGCACACTGAAGCTTTCTTT	CASSSVRHTEAFF
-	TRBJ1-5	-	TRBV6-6	TGTGCCAGCAGCCCGGAGCGGGGCAATCAGCCCCAGCATTTT	CASSPERGNQPQHF
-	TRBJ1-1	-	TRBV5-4	TGTGCCAGCAGCCGGGGGGCCTTAAACACTGAAGCTTTCTTT	CASSRGALNTEAFF
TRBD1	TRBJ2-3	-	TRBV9	TGTGCCAGCAGCATGGGACAGGGAGAGGGGGCAGATACGCAGTATTTT	CASSMGQGEGADTQYF
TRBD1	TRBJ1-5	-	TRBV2	TGTGCCAGCAGTGAAGCGAAGGGGGCCCAGCAGCCCCAGCATTTT	CASSEAKGAQQPQHF
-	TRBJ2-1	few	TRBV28	TGTGCCAGCAGGCAAACAGGGTTGGATGAGCAGTTCTTC	CASRQTGLDEQFF
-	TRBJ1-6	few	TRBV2	TGTGCCAGCAGCCCCACGGGAGGGAATAATTCACCCCTCCACTTT	CASSPTGGNNSPLHF
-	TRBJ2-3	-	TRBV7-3	TGTGCCAGCAGCTTAGGGGCAGCGGCAGATACGCAGTATTTT	CASSLGAAADTQYF
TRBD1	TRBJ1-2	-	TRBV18	TGTGCCAGCTCACCGGGGGACAGGGGGTATGGCTACACCTTC	CASSPGDRGYGYTF
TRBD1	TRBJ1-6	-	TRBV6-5	TGTGCCAGCGGGAGGGACAGGAGAAATTCACCCCTCCACTTT	CASGRDRRNSPLHF
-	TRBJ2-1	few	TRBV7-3	TGTGCCAGCAGCTTAACAAGAGGGCTAGAATACAATGAGCAGTTCTTC	CASSLTRGLEYNEQFF
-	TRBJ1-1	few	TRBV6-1	TGTGCCAGCAGTGAACCATGGAACACTGAAGCTTTCTTT	CASSEPWNTEAFF
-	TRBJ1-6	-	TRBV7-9	TGTGCCAGCAGCTTAGCAGGGATTCGAAGTCTTAATTCACCCCTCCACTTT	CASSLAGIRSLNSPLHF
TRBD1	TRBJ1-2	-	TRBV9	TGTGCCAGCAGCGTAGGCCCGACAGGGATATTGAACTATGGCTACACCTTC	CASSVGPTGILNYGYTF
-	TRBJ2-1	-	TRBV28	TGTGCCAGCAGTGCCTATCGGGGGCCTTTTGAGCAGTTCTTC	CASSAYRGPFEQFF